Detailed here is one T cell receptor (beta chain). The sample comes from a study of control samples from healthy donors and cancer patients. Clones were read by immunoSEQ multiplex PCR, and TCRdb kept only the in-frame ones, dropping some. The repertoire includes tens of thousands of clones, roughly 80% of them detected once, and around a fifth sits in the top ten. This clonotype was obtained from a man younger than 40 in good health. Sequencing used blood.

For the CDR3, the DNA is TGTGCCAGCAGTGATCTGGGGGCGCGGGATGAAAAACTGTTTTTT. The encoded protein is CASSDLGARDEKLFF. The gene calls are TRBV2 and TRBJ1-4; possible D gene TRBD1, 6 bases. V was pared by 3 bases and J by 6 bases, with 14 bases between. The CDR3 loop spans 15 amino acids. Germline CDR1 and CDR2: SNHLY and FYNNEI.